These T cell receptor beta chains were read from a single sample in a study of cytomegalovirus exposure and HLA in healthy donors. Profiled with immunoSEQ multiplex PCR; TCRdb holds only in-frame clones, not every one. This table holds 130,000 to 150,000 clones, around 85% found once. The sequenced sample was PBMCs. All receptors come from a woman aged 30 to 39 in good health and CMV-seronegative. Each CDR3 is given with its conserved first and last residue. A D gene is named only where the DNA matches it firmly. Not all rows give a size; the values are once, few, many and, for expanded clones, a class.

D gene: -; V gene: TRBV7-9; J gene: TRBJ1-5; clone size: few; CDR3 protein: CASSLTANQPQHF; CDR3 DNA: TGTGCCAGCAGCTTGACAGCAAATCAGCCCCAGCATTTT
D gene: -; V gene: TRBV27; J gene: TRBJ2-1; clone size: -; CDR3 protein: CASRGGGSSYNEQFF; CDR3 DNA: TGTGCCAGCAGGGGCGGAGGTAGCTCCTACAATGAGCAGTTCTTC
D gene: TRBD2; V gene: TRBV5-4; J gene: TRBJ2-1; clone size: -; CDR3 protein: CASSLGAGSYEQFF; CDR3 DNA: TGTGCCAGCAGCTTGGGAGCGGGAAGCTATGAGCAGTTCTTC
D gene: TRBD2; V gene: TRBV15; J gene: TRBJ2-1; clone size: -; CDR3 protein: CATGLAGSYNEQFF; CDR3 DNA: TGTGCCACTGGACTAGCGGGGAGTTACAATGAGCAGTTCTTC
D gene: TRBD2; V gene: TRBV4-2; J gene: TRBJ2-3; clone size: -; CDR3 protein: CASSQVQIAGGFTDTQYF; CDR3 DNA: TGTGCCAGCAGCCAAGTTCAGATAGCGGGAGGCTTCACAGATACGCAGTATTTT
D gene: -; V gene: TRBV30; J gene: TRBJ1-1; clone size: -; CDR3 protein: CACEKDRCVAFF; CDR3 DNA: TGTGCCTGCGAAAAAGACAGGTGCGTAGCTTTCTTT
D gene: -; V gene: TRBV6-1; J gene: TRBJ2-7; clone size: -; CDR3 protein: CASSAEAGPLWEPYEQYF; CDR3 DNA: TGTGCCAGCAGTGCAGAAGCGGGCCCCCTTTGGGAGCCCTACGAGCAGTACTTC
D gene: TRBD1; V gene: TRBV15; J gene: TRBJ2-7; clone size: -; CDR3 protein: CATSRVTLVGTGLYEQYF; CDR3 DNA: TGTGCCACCAGCAGAGTCACACTTGTCGGGACAGGGCTCTACGAGCAGTACTTC
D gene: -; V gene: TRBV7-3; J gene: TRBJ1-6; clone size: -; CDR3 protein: CASSLMAGAYNSPLHF; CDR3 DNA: TGTGCCAGCAGCTTAATGGCAGGGGCTTATAATTCACCCCTCCACTTT
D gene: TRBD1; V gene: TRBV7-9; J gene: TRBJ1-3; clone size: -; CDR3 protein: CASSLQGDGATIYF; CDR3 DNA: TGTGCCAGCAGCTTACAGGGGGATGGAGCCACCATATATTTT
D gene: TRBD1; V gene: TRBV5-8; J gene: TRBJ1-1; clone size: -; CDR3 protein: CASRRGQLMNTEAFF; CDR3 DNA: TGTGCCAGCAGACGGGGACAGTTGATGAACACTGAAGCTTTCTTT